The following is a T cell receptor beta chain sequence with its context. Its antigen is unknown. This CDR3 is 15 amino acids long. The V gene end was trimmed by 3 bases and the J gene end by 3 bases; junction bases not matched to a gene: 4. CDR1 is DFQATT and CDR2 is SNEGSKA in the germline V gene (reference sequence). This sample stems from a study of post-analysis software for immune sequencing data. Study overall: The patients showed relapsing-remitting, secondary progressive and progressive-relapsing multiple sclerosis courses. General study findings and limits: Controls had lower frequencies than patients of 4 or 5 TRBV segments, which included TRBV5-6, TRBV5-1 and TRBV20-1. Samples from a shared batch, those prepared together, strongly co-clustered by F measure. Normalized Chao1 diversity in multiple sclerosis patients fell significantly below that of controls.

TCR beta libraries were prepared from cDNA with unique molecular identifiers. T cells numbering 1 to 10 million gave rise to roughly 0.5 million cDNA molecules. Each CDR3 protein gets one entry after TCRdb re-called the PCR reads with MiXCR. The table shows about 210,000 distinct CDR3 sequences, with roughly 30% occurring only once. The J gene is TRBJ2-1, the V gene TRBV20-1, with TRBD2 identical over 11 bases. Sequenced sample: blood. This receptor was taken from a girl under 18 with multiple sclerosis. As DNA, the CDR3 is TGCAGTGCTAGGCCCGGGACTAGCGGCTACAATGAGCAGTTCTTC. This sequence encodes CSARPGTSGYNEQFF.